Reported below is one T cell receptor (beta chain). Seattle's enrolled individuals joined amid active infection and were then monitored longitudinally. The source of the sample is a study of blood T cell repertoires in COVID-19. In the study overall: Samples taken during acute and convalescent COVID-19 were collected in the United States, Italy and Spain.

The CDR3 is 17 amino acids. Generated by immunoSEQ multiplex PCR, the TCRdb table keeps only in-frame clones and is missing some. The sample lists around 300,000 clones, about 93% occurring once. The clonotype was recovered from a woman aged 25 to 39 with COVID-19, enrolled during active disease. This rearrangement joins TRBV21-1 to TRBJ2-3; TRBD2, as called in the table, went unchecked against the DNA. TRBV21-1 is tagged as a pseudogene. The specimen was peripheral blood. The CDR3 DNA follows: TGTGCCAGCAGCAAAGCGGTGAGCGGGAGAGAGCTAGATACGCAGTATTTT. Its translation: CASSKAVSGRELDTQYF.